Each of the 10 T cell receptor beta chains below was sequenced from the same sample in a study of blood T cell repertoires in COVID-19. Libraries were prepared by immunoSEQ multiplex PCR; TCRdb keeps only in-frame clonotypes and omits some of them. The data show 250,000 to 300,000 clones, roughly 90% seen once. Sample: peripheral blood. The source is a woman aged 45-65 years who had recovered from COVID-19.

V is TRBV18 and J is TRBJ1-1; D gene ambiguous. The V end lost 4 bases, the J end lost 5 bases, and 5 bases lay between the germline ends. CDR3 length equals 11 residues. Germline CDR1 is KGHSH and CDR2 is LQKENI. The CDR3 here is CASSLDTEAFF. DNA for the CDR3: TGTGCCAGCTCACTAGATACTGAAGCTTTCTTT.

In nucleotides, the CDR3 is TGTGCCAGCAGTCTCAACAGCCATAGCAATCAGCCCCAGCATTTT. This translates into CASSLNSHSNQPQHF. This chain uses TRBV6-2 or TRBV6-3 with TRBJ1-5; D is unresolved. The CDR3 runs 15 residues. Germline CDR1 MNHEY, CDR2 SVGEGT. Trimming took 5 bases from V and 0 from J, leaving 11 bases between them.

This chain links TRBV6-5 with TRBJ1-2; TRBD1 agrees at 7 bases. The CDR3 runs to 15 residues. The germline gives CDR1 MNHEY, CDR2 SVGAGI. Trimming took 3 bases from V and 4 from J; bases not matched to a gene: 8. The CDR3 nucleotides are TGTGCCAGCAGTTATACGACAGGGCTTTTCTATGGCTACACCTTC. Encoded protein: CASSYTTGLFYGYTF.

This clone has only one observation. The chain is built from TRBV12-5 and TRBJ1-1; D remains unclear. Germline lookup yields CDR1 LGHNT and CDR2 FRNRAP. With 0 bases removed from V and 3 bases from J, the gap between germline ends came to 14 bases. The length of the CDR3 is 16 residues. The CDR3 protein is CASGLVTLKGDTEAFF. The CDR3 region has the DNA TGTGCTAGTGGTTTGGTAACCCTGAAAGGAGACACTGAAGCTTTCTTT.

The chain links TRBV19 to TRBJ1-5; D is unclear. V was clipped by 1 base and J by 3 bases, with 7 bases between them. From germline, CDR1 is LNHDA and CDR2 SQIVND (reference sequence). The CDR3 sequence is 14 residues long. The CDR3 loop reads CASSIAGFNQPQHF. Here the CDR3 DNA reads TGTGCCAGTAGTATAGCGGGTTTCAATCAGCCCCAGCATTTT.

This clone came up once. This chain links TRBV4-1 with TRBJ1-1, with D possibly matching TRBD1 (5 bases). Per the germline V gene, CDR1 is MGHRA and CDR2 is YSYEKL. The CDR3 totals 14 residues. Trimming took off 1 base at V and 7 bases at J, with 13 bases between the two ends. CDR3 region: CASSQVVRTGEAFF. In DNA, the CDR3 is TGCGCCAGCAGCCAAGTAGTACGAACAGGTGAAGCTTTCTTT.

The rearrangement links TRBV10-3 to TRBJ1-1; D is unclear. Trimming removed 8 bases at V and 2 bases at J, with 12 bases between. The CDR3 is 13 residues long. Germline V lookup: CDR1 ENHRY, CDR2 SYGVKD. CDR3 nucleotide sequence: TGTGCCATCGCAACGGGAGTCAACACTGAAGCTTTCTTT. It yields the protein CAIATGVNTEAFF.

This sequence joins TRBV27 and TRBJ1-2, with D perhaps matching TRBD1 (6 bases). This CDR3 has 13 residues. Germline CDR1 reads MNHEY; CDR2 reads SMNVEV (reference sequence). V was trimmed by 6 bases and J by 5 bases, leaving 13 bases between them. The DNA for the CDR3 is TGTGCCAGCAGCCTTGAGGGGGGGTATGGCTACACCTTC. Protein: CASSLEGGYGYTF.

The chain employs TRBV4-3 and TRBJ2-5; no reliable D call. From germline, CDR1 is LGHNA and CDR2 YSLEER. This CDR3 comprises 12 residues. V was trimmed by 1 base and J by 4 bases, leaving 4 bases between them. CDR3 sequence reads: CASSQGGETQYF. Written as DNA, the CDR3 is TGCGCCAGCAGCCAAGGAGGAGAGACCCAGTACTTC.

V and J are TRBV5-4 and TRBJ2-1; a possible D gene is TRBD2 (5 bases). Germline assignment: CDR1 SGHNT and CDR2 YYREEE (reference sequence). Trimming took 4 bases from V and 9 from J, leaving 20 bases between them. The CDR3 loop spans 15 amino acids. CDR3 in amino acids: CASSPQVGQRAEQFF. The CDR3 nucleotides are TGTGCCAGCAGCCCCCAGGTCGGTCAGAGGGCTGAGCAGTTCTTC.